Detailed here is one T cell receptor beta chain. As yet, its antigen is unknown. The data were obtained in a study of T cell responses to AZD1222 COVID-19 vaccine. TCRdb keeps only in-frame clones here, not all; method: immunoSEQ multiplex PCR. The table records some 150,000 clones, 82% of them present only once. The CDR3 has 16 residues. With 1 base removed from V and 0 bases from J, the gap between germline ends came to 9 bases. Germline V gene data show CDR1 as SEHNR and CDR2 as FQNEAQ (reference sequence). Notes on the study in general: Close to half of spike-specific TCRs reportedly recognize unmutated variant regions.

The TCR was taken from an adult in good health. The starting material was peripheral blood, obtained on day 0 of MenACWY control vaccination. The chain recombines TRBV7-9 with TRBJ2-2; D remains ambiguous. The CDR3 DNA is TGTGCCAGCAGCTTAGGGCTAGTAGCGAACACCGGGGAGCTGTTTTTT. Translation gives CASSLGLVANTGELFF.